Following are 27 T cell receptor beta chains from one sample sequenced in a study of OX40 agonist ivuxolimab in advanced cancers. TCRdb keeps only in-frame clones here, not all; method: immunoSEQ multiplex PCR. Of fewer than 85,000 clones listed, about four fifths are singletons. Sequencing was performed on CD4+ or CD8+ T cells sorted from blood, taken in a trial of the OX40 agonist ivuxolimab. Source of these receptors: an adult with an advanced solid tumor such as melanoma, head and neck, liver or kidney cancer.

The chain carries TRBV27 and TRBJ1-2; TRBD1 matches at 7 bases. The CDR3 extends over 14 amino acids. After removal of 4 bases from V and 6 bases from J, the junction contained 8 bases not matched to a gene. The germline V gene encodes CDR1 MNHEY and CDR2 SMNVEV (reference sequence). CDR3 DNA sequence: TGTGCCAGCAGTTCCAACAGGGGAGAGAATGGCTACACCTTC. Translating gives CASSSNRGENGYTF.

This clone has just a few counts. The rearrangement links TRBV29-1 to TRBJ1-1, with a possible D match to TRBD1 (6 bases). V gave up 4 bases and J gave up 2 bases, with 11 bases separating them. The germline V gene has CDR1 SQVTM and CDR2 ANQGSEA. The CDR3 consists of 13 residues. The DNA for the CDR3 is TGCAGCGTTGTCGGACAGCGAAACACTGAAGCTTTCTTT. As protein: CSVVGQRNTEAFF.

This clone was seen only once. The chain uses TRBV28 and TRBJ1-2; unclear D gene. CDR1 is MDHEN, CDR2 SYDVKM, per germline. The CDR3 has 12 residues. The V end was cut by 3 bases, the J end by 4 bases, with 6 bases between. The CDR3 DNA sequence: TGTGCCAGCAGTTTGCCAGTCTATGGCTACACCTTC. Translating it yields CASSLPVYGYTF.

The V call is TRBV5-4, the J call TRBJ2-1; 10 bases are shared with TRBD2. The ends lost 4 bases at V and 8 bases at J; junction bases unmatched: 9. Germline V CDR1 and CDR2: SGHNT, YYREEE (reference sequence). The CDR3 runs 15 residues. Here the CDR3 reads CASSPSGGASDEQFF. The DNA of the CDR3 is TGTGCCAGCAGCCCCAGCGGGGGGGCATCAGATGAGCAGTTCTTC.

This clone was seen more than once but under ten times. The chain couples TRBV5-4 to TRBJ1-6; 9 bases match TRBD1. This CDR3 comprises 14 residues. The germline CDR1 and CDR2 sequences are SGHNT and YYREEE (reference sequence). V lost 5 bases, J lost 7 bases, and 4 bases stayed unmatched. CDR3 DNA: TGTGCCAGCAGGGATGGGACAGGGAATTCACCCCTCCACTTT. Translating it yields CASRDGTGNSPLHF.

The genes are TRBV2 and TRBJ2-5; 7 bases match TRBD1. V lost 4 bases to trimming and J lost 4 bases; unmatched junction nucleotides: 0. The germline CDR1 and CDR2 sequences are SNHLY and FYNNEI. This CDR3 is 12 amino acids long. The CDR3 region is CASSGTGETQYF. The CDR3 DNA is TGTGCCAGCAGTGGGACAGGAGAGACCCAGTACTTC.

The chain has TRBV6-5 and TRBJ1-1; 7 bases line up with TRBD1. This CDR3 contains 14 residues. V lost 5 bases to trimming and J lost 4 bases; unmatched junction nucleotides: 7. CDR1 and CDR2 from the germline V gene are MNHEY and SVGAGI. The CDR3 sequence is CASSLDRAGTEAFF. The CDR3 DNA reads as TGTGCCAGCAGTCTAGACAGGGCGGGCACTGAAGCTTTCTTT.

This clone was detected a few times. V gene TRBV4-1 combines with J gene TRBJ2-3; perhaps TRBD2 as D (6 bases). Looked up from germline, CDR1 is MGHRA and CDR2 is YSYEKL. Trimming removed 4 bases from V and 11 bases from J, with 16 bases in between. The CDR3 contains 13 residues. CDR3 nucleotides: TGCGCCAGCAGCCCTGAGATCGGGGGTGGGCAGTATTTT. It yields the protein CASSPEIGGGQYF.

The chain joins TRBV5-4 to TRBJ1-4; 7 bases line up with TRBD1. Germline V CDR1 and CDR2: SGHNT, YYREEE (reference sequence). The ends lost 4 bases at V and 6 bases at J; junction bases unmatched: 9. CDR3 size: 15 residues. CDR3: CASSINRGLDEKLFF. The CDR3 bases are TGTGCCAGCAGCATTAACAGGGGTCTAGATGAAAAACTGTTTTTT.

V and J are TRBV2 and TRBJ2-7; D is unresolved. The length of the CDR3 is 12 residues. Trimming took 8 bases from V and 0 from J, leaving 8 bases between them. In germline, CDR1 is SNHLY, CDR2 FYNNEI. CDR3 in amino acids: CASGYTSYEQYF. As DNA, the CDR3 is TGTGCCAGCGGGTACACCTCCTACGAGCAGTACTTC.

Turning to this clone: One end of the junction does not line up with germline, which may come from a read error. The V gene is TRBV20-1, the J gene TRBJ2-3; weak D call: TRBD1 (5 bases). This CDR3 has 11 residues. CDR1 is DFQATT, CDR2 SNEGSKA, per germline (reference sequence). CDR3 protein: CSANPTGTQYF. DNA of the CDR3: TGCAGTGCCAACCCCACAGGTACGCAGTATTTT.

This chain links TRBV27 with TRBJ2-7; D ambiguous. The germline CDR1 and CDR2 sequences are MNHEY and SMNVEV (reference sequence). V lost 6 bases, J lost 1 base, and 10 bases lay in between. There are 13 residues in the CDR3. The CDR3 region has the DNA TGTGCCAGCAGCGGCATGGGTTCCTACGAGCAGTACTTC. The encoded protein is CASSGMGSYEQYF.

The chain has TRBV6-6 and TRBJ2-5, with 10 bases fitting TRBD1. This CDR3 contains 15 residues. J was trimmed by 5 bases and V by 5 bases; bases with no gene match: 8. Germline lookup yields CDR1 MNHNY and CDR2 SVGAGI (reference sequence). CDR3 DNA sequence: TGTGCCAGCAGTGGGCCGGACAGGGGGGATGAGACCCAGTACTTC. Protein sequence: CASSGPDRGDETQYF.

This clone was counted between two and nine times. The CDR3 here is CASSLGTTQTQYF. DNA of the CDR3: TGTGCCAGCAGTCTCGGGACTACACAGACCCAGTACTTC. The rearrangement joins TRBV7-9 to TRBJ2-5; 7 bases are shared with TRBD2. CDR3 length: 13 amino acids. Germline assignment: CDR1 SEHNR and CDR2 FQNEAQ (reference sequence). Trimming removed 6 bases from V and 6 bases from J; junction bases left unmatched: 7.

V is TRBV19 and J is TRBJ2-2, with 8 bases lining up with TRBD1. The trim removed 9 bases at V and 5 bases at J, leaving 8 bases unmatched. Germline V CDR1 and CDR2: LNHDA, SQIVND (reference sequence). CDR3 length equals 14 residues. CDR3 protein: CASSDRGFTGELFF. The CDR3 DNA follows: TGTGCCAGCTCAGACAGGGGATTTACCGGGGAGCTGTTTTTT.

CDR3 nucleotides: TGTGCCAGTAAAATGTTGGCCCCCGACACCGGGGAGCTGTTTTTT. Translated: CASKMLAPDTGELFF. The rearrangement joins TRBV19 to TRBJ2-2; D call uncertain. V shed 7 bases and J shed 3 bases, with 15 bases lying between them. The CDR3 contains 15 residues. The germline V gene has CDR1 LNHDA and CDR2 SQIVND (reference sequence).

The CDR3 region has the DNA TGTGCCTGGACGGAGCGGGGGGATATTAAAGAGACCCAGTACTTC. Protein product: CAWTERGDIKETQYF. The chain recombines TRBV30 with TRBJ2-5; 9 nucleotides match TRBD2. CDR3 length equals 15 residues. Germline V gene lookup returns CDR1 GTSNPN and CDR2 SVGIG (reference sequence). V trimming: 4 bases; J trimming: 3 bases; junction bases outside the gene matches: 9.

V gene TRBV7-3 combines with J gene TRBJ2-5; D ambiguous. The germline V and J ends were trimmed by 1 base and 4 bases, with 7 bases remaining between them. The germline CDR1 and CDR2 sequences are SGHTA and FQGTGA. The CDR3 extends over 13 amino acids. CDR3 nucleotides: TGTGCCAGCAGCTTAATACCTGGAGAGACCCAGTACTTC. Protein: CASSLIPGETQYF.

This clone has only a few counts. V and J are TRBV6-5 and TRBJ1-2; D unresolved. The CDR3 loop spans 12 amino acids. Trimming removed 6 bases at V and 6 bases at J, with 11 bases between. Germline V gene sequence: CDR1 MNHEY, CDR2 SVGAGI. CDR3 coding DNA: TGTGCCAGCAGGCAAGGGTTAGATGGCTACACCTTC. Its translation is CASRQGLDGYTF.

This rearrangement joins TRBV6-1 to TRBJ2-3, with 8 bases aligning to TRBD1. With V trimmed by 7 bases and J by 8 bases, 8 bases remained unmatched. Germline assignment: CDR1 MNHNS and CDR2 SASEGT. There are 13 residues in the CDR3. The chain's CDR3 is CASTWKQGGTQYF. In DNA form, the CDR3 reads TGTGCCAGCACATGGAAACAGGGGGGTACGCAGTATTTT.

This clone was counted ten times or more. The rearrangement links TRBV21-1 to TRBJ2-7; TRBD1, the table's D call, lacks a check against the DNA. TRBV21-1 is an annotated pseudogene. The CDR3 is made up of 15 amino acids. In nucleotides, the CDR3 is TGTGCCAGCAGCAAAGACTTAACCAGGGTCCACGAGCAGTACGTC. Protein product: CASSKDLTRVHEQYV.

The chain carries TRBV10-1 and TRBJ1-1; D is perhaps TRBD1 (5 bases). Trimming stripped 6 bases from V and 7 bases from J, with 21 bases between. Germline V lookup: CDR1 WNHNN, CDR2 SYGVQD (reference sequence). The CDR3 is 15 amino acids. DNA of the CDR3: TGCGCCAGCAGCCCTTCTCTCACAGGCGGAAGTGAAGCTTTCTTT. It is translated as CASSPSLTGGSEAFF.

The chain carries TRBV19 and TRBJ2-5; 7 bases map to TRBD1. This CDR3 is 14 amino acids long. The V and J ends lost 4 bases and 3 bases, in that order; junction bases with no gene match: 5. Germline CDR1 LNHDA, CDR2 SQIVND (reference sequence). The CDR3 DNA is TGTGCCAGTAGTAAGGGCAGGGGGAAAGAGACCCAGTACTTC. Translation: CASSKGRGKETQYF.

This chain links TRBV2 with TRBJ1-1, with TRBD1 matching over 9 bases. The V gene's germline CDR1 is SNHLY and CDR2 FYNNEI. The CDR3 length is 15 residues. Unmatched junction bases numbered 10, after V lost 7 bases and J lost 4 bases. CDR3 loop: CASKGTGGGFTEAFF. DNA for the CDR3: TGTGCCAGCAAGGGTACAGGGGGCGGGTTCACTGAAGCTTTCTTT.

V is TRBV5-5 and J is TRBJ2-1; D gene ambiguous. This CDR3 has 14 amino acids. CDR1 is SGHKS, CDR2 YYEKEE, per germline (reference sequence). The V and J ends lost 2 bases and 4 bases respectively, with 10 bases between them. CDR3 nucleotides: TGTGCCAGCAGCTTTGGGGTTCCTTACAATGAGCAGTTCTTC. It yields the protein CASSFGVPYNEQFF.

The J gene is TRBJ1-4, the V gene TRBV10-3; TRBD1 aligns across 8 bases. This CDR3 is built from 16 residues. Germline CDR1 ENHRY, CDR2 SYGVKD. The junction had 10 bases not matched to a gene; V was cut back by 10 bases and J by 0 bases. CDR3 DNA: TGTGCCACCAGCCGACAGGGGTCTACAACTAATGAAAAACTGTTTTTT. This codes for CATSRQGSTTNEKLFF.

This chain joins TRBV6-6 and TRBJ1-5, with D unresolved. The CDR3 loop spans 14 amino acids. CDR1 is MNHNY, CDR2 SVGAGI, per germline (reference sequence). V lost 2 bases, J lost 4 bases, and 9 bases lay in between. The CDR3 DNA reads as TGTGCCAGCAGTTACGGCAGTTCTAATCAGCCCCAGCATTTT. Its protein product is CASSYGSSNQPQHF.